The 9 T cell receptor beta chains listed next were all sequenced from one sample in a study of Graves' ophthalmopathy and Graves' hyperthyroidism. RNA transcripts provided the template for amplifying TCR beta CDR3 regions. In the first round, RT-PCR was carried out with HTBI primers, and a multiplex PCR formed the second round. TCRdb reprocessed the multiplex PCR reads via MiXCR and lists one record per CDR3 protein. Among 500,000 to 700,000 distinct CDR3 sequences listed, about 40% were seen once. Sample: peripheral blood or thyroid tissue (not recorded which). The receptors here all came from an adult man with Graves' hyperthyroidism.

The chain recombines TRBV6-5 with TRBJ2-7, with TRBD2 identical over 14 bases. The V and J ends lost 7 bases and 6 bases, in that order; junction bases with no gene match: 8. The CDR3 is 15 residues long. Germline lookup yields CDR1 MNHEY and CDR2 SVGAGI. CDR3 sequence: CASKGLAGVRSEQYF. The DNA for the CDR3 is TGTGCCAGCAAGGGACTAGCGGGAGTGAGATCCGAGCAGTACTTC.

Only a few counts were recorded for this clonotype. CDR3 sequence (DNA): TGTGCCAGCAAGACTAGCGGGGGGGCTAGGGATACGCAGTATTTT. Translating gives CASKTSGGARDTQYF. The chain couples TRBV7-8 to TRBJ2-3; 14 bases line up with TRBD2. The CDR3 covers 15 residues. Trimming removed 7 bases from V and 6 bases from J; junction bases left unmatched: 6. In germline, CDR1 is SGHVS, CDR2 FQNEAQ.

DNA for the CDR3: TGTGCCAGCAGCTTGGGTGGGACAGGGCAAAATCAGCCCCAGCATTTT. This encodes CASSLGGTGQNQPQHF. The rearrangement joins TRBV5-8 to TRBJ1-5; 9 bases align to TRBD1. V lost 0 bases, J lost 4 bases, and 5 bases stayed unmatched. CDR3 length equals 16 residues. CDR1 and CDR2 from the germline V gene are SGHTS and YDEGEE. Using reference TRBV5-8 and TRBJ1-5 for the parts outside the CDR3, the full variable domain is EAGVTQSPTHLIKTRGQQATLRCSPISGHTSVYWYQQALGLGLQFLLWYDEGEERNRGNFPPRFSGRQFPNYSSELNVNALELEDSALYLCASSLGGTGQNQPQHFGDGTRLSIL.

This clonotype came up many times. The V gene is TRBV10-3, the J gene TRBJ2-6, with D possibly called TRBD1 or TRBD2 (5 bases each). Trimming shortened V by 5 bases and J by 0 bases, and 14 bases separated the two germline ends. Per the germline V gene, CDR1 is ENHRY and CDR2 is SYGVKD. CDR3 length equals 17 residues. The CDR3 region is CAISLRDRYSGANVLTF. CDR3 sequence (DNA): TGTGCCATCAGTCTCCGGGACCGCTACTCTGGGGCCAACGTCCTGACTTTC.

This clonotype was detected only once. The chain recombines TRBV7-9 with TRBJ1-1, with TRBD1 identical over 7 bases. V shed 6 bases and J 8 bases; nucleotides not matched to a gene: 3. Germline CDR1 is SEHNR and CDR2 is FQNEAQ (reference sequence). CDR3 length: 11 residues. CDR3: CASRLGGEAFF. CDR3 nucleotide sequence: TGTGCCAGCAGGCTAGGGGGCGAAGCTTTCTTT.

This clonotype was seen at least ten times. The chain couples TRBV7-9 to TRBJ2-5, with D maybe TRBD2 (6 bases). Looked up from germline, CDR1 is SEHNR and CDR2 is FQNEAQ (reference sequence). The length of the CDR3 is 14 residues. Trimming took off 5 bases at V and 5 bases at J, with 15 bases between the two ends. This CDR3 reads CASSKTGVRETQYF. DNA of the CDR3: TGTGCCAGCAGCAAGACGGGGGTCCGGGAGACCCAGTACTTC. Full variable domain (remainder filled in from reference TRBV7-9 and TRBJ2-5): DTGVSQNPRHKITKRGQNVTFRCDPISEHNRLYWYRQTLGQGPEFLTYFQNEAQLEKSRLLSDRFSAERPKGSFSTLEIQRTEQGDSAMYLCASSKTGVRETQYFGPGTRLLVL.

This clonotype was recorded at least ten times. The chain couples TRBV5-1 to TRBJ1-5; TRBD1 is a possible D gene (5 bases). This CDR3 has 15 residues. From germline, CDR1 is SGHRS and CDR2 YFSETQ. Between the trimmed V and J ends, which lost 4 bases and 4 bases, there was a span of 15 bases. CDR3 amino acids: CASSVGDAGNQPQHF. The CDR3 region has the DNA TGCGCCAGCAGCGTGGGAGACGCAGGGAATCAGCCCCAGCATTTT.

The chain recombines TRBV12-3 or TRBV12-4 with TRBJ1-1; D is possibly TRBD1 (6 bases). Trimming pared 5 bases from V and 5 bases from J, leaving 18 bases between. The CDR3 covers 15 residues. In nucleotides, the CDR3 is TGTGCCAGCAGTCCGGTAGGGGGTAGTATTACTGAAGCTTTCTTT. Its protein product is CASSPVGGSITEAFF.

This clonotype was observed many times. This rearrangement joins TRBV20-1 to TRBJ2-7, with 8 bases that match TRBD1. The trim removed 4 bases at V and 5 bases at J, leaving 13 bases unmatched. This CDR3 has 15 amino acids. The germline CDR1 and CDR2 sequences are DFQATT and SNEGSKA (reference sequence). The CDR3 here is CSATPGTGVGDEQYF. The CDR3 coding sequence is TGCAGTGCTACCCCAGGGACAGGAGTAGGGGACGAGCAGTACTTC.